These 2 T cell receptor beta chains were sequenced from one sample in a study of T cell changes during pregnancy in multiple sclerosis. TCRdb keeps only in-frame clones here, not all; method: immunoSEQ multiplex PCR. The profile covers some 60,000 clones, with 85% to 95% appearing a single time and roughly 3.5% taken by the ten largest. The starting material was peripheral blood, obtained after pregnancy. Receptors were obtained from a female donor in good health, enrolled as a control in a pregnancy study.

The gene calls are TRBV10-3 and TRBJ2-2; possible D gene TRBD1, 6 bases. Germline assignment: CDR1 ENHRY and CDR2 SYGVKD. The CDR3 is 14 amino acids. The CDR3 DNA is TGTGCGACCCGGAGACAGGAACGGTCCGGGGAGCTGTTTTTT. Residues: CATRRQERSGELFF.

The rearrangement joins TRBV7-3 to TRBJ1-1; a weak D match, TRBD1 (5 bases). The CDR3 is 14 amino acids. The ends were cut back, 2 bases at V and 9 bases at J, with 16 bases in the middle. CDR1 is SGHTA and CDR2 is FQGTGA in the germline V gene. CDR3 coding DNA: TGTGCCAGCAGCTTAGGGGGGGGAGGCAGCCAAGCTTTCTTT. This gives the protein CASSLGGGGSQAFF.